The clone carrying this TCR beta chain came up many times. From the reads, TCRdb called clonotypes with MiXCR, one entry per CDR3 protein. Among roughly 320,000 distinct CDR3 sequences listed, more than 8% were seen once. The CDR3 has 14 residues. V gave up 2 bases and J gave up 2 bases; unmatched junction bases: 0. Germline CDR1 reads MNHNY; CDR2 reads SVGAGI (reference sequence). The data were taken from a study of T cell repertoires in cytomegalovirus infection. This sequence was found in a human donor in good health (CMV status not recorded). Some clones in this sample may be carry-over from other donors' samples. The chain carries TRBV6-6 and TRBJ2-7; TRBD1 matches at 10 bases. What was sequenced was PBMCs. The CDR3: CASSYGTGAYEQYF. CDR3 in DNA: TGTGCCAGCAGTTACGGGACAGGGGCCTACGAGCAGTACTTC.